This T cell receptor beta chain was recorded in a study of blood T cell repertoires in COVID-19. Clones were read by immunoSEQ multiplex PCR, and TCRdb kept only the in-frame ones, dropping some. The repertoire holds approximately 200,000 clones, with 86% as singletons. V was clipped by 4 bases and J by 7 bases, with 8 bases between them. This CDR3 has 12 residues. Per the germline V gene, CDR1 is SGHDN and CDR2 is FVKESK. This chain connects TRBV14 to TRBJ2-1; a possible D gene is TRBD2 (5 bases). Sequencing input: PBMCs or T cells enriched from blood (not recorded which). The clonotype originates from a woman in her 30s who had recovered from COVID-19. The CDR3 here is CASSLSANEQFF. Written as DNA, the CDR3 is TGTGCCAGCAGCCTTAGCGCTAATGAGCAGTTCTTC. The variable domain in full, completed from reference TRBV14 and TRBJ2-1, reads EAGVTQFPSHSVIEKGQTVTLRCDPISGHDNLYWYRRVMGKEIKFLLHFVKESKQDESGMPNNRFLAERTGGTYSTLKVQPAELEDSGVYFCASSLSANEQFFGPGTRLTVL.